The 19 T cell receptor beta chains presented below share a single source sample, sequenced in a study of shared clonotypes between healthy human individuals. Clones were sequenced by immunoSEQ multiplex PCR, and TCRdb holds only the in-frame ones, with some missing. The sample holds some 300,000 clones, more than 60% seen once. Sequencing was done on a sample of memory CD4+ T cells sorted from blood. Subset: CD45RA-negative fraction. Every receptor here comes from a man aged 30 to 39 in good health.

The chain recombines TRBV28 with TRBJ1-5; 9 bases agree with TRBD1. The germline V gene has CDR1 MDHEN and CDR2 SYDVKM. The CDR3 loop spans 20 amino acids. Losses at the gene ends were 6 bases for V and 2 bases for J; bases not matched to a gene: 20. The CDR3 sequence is CASRKSRDRAIIVGNQPQHF. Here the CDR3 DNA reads TGTGCCAGCAGAAAAAGCCGGGACAGGGCTATTATCGTCGGCAATCAGCCCCAGCATTTT.

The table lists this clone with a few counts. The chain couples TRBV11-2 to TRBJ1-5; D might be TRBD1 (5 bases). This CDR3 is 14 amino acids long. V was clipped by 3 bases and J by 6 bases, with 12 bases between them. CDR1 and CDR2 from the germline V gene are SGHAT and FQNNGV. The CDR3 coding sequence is TGTGCCAGCAGCTTTGCGGGGGAGGGTCAGCCCCAGCATTTT. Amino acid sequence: CASSFAGEGQPQHF.

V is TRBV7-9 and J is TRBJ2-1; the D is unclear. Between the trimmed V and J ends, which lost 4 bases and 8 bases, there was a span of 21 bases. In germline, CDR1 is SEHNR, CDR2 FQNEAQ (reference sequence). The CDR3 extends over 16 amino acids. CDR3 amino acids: CASSSLAGPKLDEQFF. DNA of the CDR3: TGTGCCAGCAGCTCCTTAGCTGGCCCCAAATTGGATGAGCAGTTCTTC. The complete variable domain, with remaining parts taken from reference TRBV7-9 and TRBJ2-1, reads DTGVSQNPRHKITKRGQNVTFRCDPISEHNRLYWYRQTLGQGPEFLTYFQNEAQLEKSRLLSDRFSAERPKGSFSTLEIQRTEQGDSAMYLCASSSLAGPKLDEQFFGPGTRLTVL.

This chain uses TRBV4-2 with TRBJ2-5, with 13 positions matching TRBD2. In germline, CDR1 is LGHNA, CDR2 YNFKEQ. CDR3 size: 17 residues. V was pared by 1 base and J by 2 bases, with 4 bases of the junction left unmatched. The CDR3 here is CASSQGGLAGPQETQYF. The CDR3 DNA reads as TGTGCCAGCAGCCAAGGGGGACTAGCGGGACCGCAAGAGACCCAGTACTTC.

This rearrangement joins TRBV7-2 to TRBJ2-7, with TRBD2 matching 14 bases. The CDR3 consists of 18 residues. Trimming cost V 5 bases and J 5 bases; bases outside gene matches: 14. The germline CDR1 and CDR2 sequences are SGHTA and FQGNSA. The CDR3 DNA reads TGTGCCAGCAGCCTTAGTTTGGCCGGGACTAGCGGGAGCCACGAGCAGTACTTC. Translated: CASSLSLAGTSGSHEQYF. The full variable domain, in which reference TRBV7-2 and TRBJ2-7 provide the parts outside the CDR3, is GAGVSQSPSNKVTEKGKDVELRCDPISGHTALYWYRQSLGQGLEFLIYFQGNSAPDKSGLPSDRFSAERTGGSVSTLTIQRTQQEDSAVYLCASSLSLAGTSGSHEQYFGPGTRLTVT.

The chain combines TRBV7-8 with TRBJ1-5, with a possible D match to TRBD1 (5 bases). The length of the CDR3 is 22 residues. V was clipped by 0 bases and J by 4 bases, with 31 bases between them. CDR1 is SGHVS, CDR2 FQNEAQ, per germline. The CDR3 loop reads CASSLAGPAGRVGETMNQPQHF. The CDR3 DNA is TGTGCCAGCAGCTTAGCTGGACCGGCTGGCAGGGTAGGTGAGACTATGAATCAGCCCCAGCATTTT.

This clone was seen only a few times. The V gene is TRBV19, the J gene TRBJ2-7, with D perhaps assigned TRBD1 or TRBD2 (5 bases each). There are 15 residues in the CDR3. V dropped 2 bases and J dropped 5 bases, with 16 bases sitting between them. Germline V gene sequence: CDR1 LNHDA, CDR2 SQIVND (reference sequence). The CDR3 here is CASSIRGQGGDEQYF. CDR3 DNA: TGTGCCAGTAGTATACGGGGCCAGGGTGGTGACGAGCAGTACTTC.

CDR3: CASSLPSGRDTQYF. The CDR3 DNA reads as TGTGCCAGCAGCTTACCCAGCGGGAGAGATACGCAGTATTTT. This chain connects TRBV7-6 to TRBJ2-3; 8 bases are a match to TRBD2. V dropped 2 bases and J dropped 5; count of bases not matched to a gene: 3. From germline, CDR1 is SGHVS and CDR2 FNYEAQ. This CDR3 contains 14 residues.

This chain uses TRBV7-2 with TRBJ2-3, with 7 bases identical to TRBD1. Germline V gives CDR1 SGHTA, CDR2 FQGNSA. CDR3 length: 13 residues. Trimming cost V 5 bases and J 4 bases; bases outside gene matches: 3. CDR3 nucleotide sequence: TGTGCCAGCAGCACCGGGACAGCAGATACGCAGTATTTT. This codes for CASSTGTADTQYF.

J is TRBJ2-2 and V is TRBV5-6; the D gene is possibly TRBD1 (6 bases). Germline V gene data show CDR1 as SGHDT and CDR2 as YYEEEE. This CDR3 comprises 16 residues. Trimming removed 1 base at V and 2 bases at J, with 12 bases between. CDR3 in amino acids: CASSLTGQSNTGELFF. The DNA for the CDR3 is TGTGCCAGCAGCTTGACCGGACAGTCAAACACCGGGGAGCTGTTTTTT.

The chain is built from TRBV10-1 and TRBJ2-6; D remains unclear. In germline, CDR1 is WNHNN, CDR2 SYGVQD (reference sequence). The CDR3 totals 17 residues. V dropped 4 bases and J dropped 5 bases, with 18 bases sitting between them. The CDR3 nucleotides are TGCGCCAGCAGTGGGAGATACGCACAAAGTCGGGCCAACGTCCTGACTTTC. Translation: CASSGRYAQSRANVLTF.

The CDR3, as DNA: TGCGCCACCCGAGGGTTTGAGTCCGGGGAGCTGTTTTTT. This codes for CATRGFESGELFF. This rearrangement joins TRBV10-1 to TRBJ2-2, with a weak D call TRBD2 (5 bases). Germline values: CDR1 WNHNN, CDR2 SYGVQD (reference sequence). This CDR3 has 13 amino acids. Trimming left V 10 bases short and J 6 bases short, with 15 bases between.

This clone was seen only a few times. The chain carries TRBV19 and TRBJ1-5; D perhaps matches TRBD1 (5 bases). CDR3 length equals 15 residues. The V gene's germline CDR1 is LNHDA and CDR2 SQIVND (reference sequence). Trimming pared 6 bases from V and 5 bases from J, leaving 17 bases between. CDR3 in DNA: TGTGCCAGTAGGCCCCGGGGAGGGGTTGATCAGCCCCAGCATTTT. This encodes CASRPRGGVDQPQHF.

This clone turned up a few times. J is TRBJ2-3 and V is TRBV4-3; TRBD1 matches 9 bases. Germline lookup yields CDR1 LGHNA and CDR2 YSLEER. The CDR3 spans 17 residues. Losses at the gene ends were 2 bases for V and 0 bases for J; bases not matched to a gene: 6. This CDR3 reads CASSQQTGGSSTDTQYF. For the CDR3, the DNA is TGCGCCAGCAGCCAACAGACAGGGGGATCTAGCACAGATACGCAGTATTTT.

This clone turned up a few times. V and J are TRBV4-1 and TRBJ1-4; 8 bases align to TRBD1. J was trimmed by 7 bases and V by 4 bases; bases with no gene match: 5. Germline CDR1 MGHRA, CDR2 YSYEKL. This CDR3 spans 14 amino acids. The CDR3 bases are TGCGCCAGCAGCCGAGGCCAGGGGGCTGAAAAACTGTTTTTT. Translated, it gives CASSRGQGAEKLFF.

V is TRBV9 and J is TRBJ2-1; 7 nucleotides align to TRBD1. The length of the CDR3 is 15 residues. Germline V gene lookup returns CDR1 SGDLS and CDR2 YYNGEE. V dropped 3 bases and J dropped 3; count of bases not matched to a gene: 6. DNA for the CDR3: TGTGCCAGCAGCGGACCGGGACAGTACTACAATGAGCAGTTCTTC. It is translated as CASSGPGQYYNEQFF.

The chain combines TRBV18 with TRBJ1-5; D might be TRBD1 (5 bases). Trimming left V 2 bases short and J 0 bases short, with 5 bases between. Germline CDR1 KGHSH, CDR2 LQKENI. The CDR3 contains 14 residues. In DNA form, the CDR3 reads TGTGCCAGCTCACCAGACAGTAGCAATCAGCCCCAGCATTTT. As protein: CASSPDSSNQPQHF.

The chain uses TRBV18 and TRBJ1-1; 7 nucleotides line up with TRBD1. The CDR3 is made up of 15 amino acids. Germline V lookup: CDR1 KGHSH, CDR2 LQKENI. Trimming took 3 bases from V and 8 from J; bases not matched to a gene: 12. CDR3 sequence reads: CASSPLQGRGMEAFF. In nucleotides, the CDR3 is TGTGCCAGCTCACCTTTACAGGGGAGGGGTATGGAAGCTTTCTTT.

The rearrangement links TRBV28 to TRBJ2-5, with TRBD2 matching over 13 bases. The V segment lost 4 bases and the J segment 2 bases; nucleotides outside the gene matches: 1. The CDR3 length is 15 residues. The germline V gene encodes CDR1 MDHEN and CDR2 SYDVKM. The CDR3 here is CASSSLAGGQETQYF. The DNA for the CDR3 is TGTGCCAGCAGTTCACTAGCGGGAGGGCAAGAGACCCAGTACTTC.